These 18 T cell receptor beta chains originate from one sample sequenced in a study of spatial heterogeneity in lung cancer. General study points: Higher tumor mutation counts went along with higher counts of expanded intratumoral alpha and beta TCRs.

Regarding time point: sample taken at primary tumor resection. Their cognate antigens are unknown. TCRdb analysed the 5' RACE reads with MiXCR anew, one entry per CDR3 protein. Of about 11,000 distinct CDR3 sequences listed, 5% to 6.5% are singletons. Here the sequenced sample was lung tumor tissue, taken at surgery. The receptors were gathered from a male donor with early-stage non-small cell lung cancer.

This clonotype was observed many times. V is TRBV4-1 and J is TRBJ1-1, with 10 bases identical to TRBD1. Looked up from germline, CDR1 is MGHRA and CDR2 is YSYEKL. V lost 1 base to trimming and J lost 5 bases; unmatched junction nucleotides: 10. This CDR3 is built from 17 residues. CDR3 sequence reads: CASSQGTGGVGGTEAFF. In DNA form, the CDR3 reads TGCGCCAGCAGCCAAGGGACAGGGGGAGTTGGCGGGACTGAAGCTTTCTTT.

In this sample, this clonotype turned up many times. The chain links TRBV27 to TRBJ2-7, with a tentative D call TRBD2 (5 bases). V gave up 3 bases and J gave up 2 bases, with 11 bases separating them. This CDR3 has 14 residues. CDR1 and CDR2 from the germline V gene are MNHEY and SMNVEV (reference sequence). As DNA, the CDR3 is TGTGCCAGCAGTTTGCGGGTCGGGACCTACGAGCAGTACTTC. This sequence encodes CASSLRVGTYEQYF.

This clonotype was recorded at least ten times. The V and J genes are TRBV7-9 and TRBJ1-5; maybe TRBD1 (5 bases). The CDR3 covers 13 residues. Trimming removed 2 bases at V and 5 bases at J, with 7 bases between. Germline V gene lookup returns CDR1 SEHNR and CDR2 FQNEAQ (reference sequence). CDR3 coding DNA: TGTGCCAGCAGCTTAACAGGCGATCAGCCCCAGCATTTT. Translating gives CASSLTGDQPQHF.

This clonotype was counted at least ten times. V is TRBV28 and J is TRBJ2-7, with TRBD1 identical over 7 bases. J was trimmed by 0 bases and V by 5 bases; bases with no gene match: 7. Per the germline V gene, CDR1 is MDHEN and CDR2 is SYDVKM. CDR3 length: 15 residues. CDR3 sequence reads: CASSPGQETSYEQYF. The CDR3 DNA follows: TGTGCCAGCAGTCCCGGACAGGAAACCTCCTACGAGCAGTACTTC.

This clonotype appeared many times. The junction departs from germline at one end; a sequencing error may be responsible. The genes are TRBV7-7 and TRBJ2-2; D is perhaps TRBD2 (5 bases). The CDR3 is 14 residues long. Looked up from germline, CDR1 is SSHAT and CDR2 is FNYEAQ (reference sequence). In nucleotides, the CDR3 is TGTGCTAGCAGCCCCTCTACTAGCACCGGGGAGCTGTTTTTT. Translated, it gives CASSPSTSTGELFF.

Ten or more counts support this clonotype. This rearrangement joins TRBV7-8 to TRBJ1-2; no clear D. The germline CDR1 and CDR2 sequences are SGHVS and FQNEAQ. The CDR3 runs to 13 residues. V lost 5 bases to trimming and J lost 3 bases, with 10 bases between them. Here the CDR3 reads CASSPDTYYGYTF. The CDR3 DNA is TGTGCCAGCAGCCCCGACACCTACTATGGCTACACCTTC.

This clonotype is medium-sized. V is TRBV12-3 or TRBV12-4 and J is TRBJ1-1; TRBD1 is a possible D gene (6 bases). CDR3 length equals 15 residues. Trimming removed 5 bases at V and 0 bases at J, with 13 bases between. CDR3 sequence reads: CASSPQTGVNTEAFF. The CDR3 DNA reads as TGTGCCAGCAGTCCTCAGACAGGAGTGAACACTGAAGCTTTCTTT.

The gene calls are TRBV9 and TRBJ2-7; D unclear. This CDR3 region has 15 residues. CDR1 is SGDLS, CDR2 YYNGEE, per germline. V was clipped by 0 bases and J by 0 bases, with 10 bases between them. CDR3 sequence: CASSVAPGHSYEQYF. The CDR3 DNA reads TGTGCCAGCAGCGTAGCTCCGGGTCACTCCTACGAGCAGTACTTC.

This clonotype is medium-sized by share. The J gene is TRBJ1-2, the V gene TRBV20-1, with TRBD1 identical over 7 bases. V was clipped by 4 bases and J by 5 bases; unmatched bases: 10. The CDR3 is 14 amino acids. Per the germline V gene, CDR1 is DFQATT and CDR2 is SNEGSKA (reference sequence). The CDR3: CSAMPSGRGYGYTF. CDR3 sequence (DNA): TGCAGTGCTATGCCCTCCGGCAGGGGGTATGGCTACACCTTC.

The sample holds many counts of this clonotype. The J gene is TRBJ1-1, the V gene TRBV12-3 or TRBV12-4; D not certain. The CDR3 length is 16 residues. The germline V and J ends were trimmed by 4 bases and 1 base, with 16 bases remaining between them. The CDR3 protein is CASSSHGNRRNTEAFF. The CDR3 DNA is TGTGCCAGCAGTTCACACGGGAACCGGAGGAACACTGAAGCTTTCTTT.

This clonotype was observed at least ten times. The chain recombines TRBV2 with TRBJ2-7, with a weak D call TRBD1 (6 bases). This CDR3 has 13 residues. Germline V CDR1 and CDR2: SNHLY, FYNNEI. Deletions cut 7 bases from V and 0 bases from J, with 10 bases between. CDR3 in DNA: TGTGCCAGCACTAGACAGGACTCCTACGAGCAGTACTTC. Its protein product is CASTRQDSYEQYF.

This clonotype is medium-sized by share. This chain connects TRBV20-1 to TRBJ1-6; D is uncertain. In germline, CDR1 is DFQATT, CDR2 SNEGSKA (reference sequence). V was shortened by 0 bases and J by 9 bases, with 15 bases between the two germline ends. The CDR3 spans 15 residues. This CDR3 reads CSARDLRSGLSPLHF. The CDR3 DNA is TGCAGTGCTAGAGATCTTAGGTCAGGACTTTCACCCCTCCACTTT.

This clonotype was detected ten times or more. The J gene is TRBJ2-7, the V gene TRBV5-1, with TRBD2 identical over 10 bases. The CDR3 covers 13 residues. The germline CDR1 and CDR2 sequences are SGHRS and YFSETQ. The junction had 3 bases not matched to a gene; V was cut back by 2 bases and J by 7 bases. The chain's CDR3 is CASSLGLAAEQYF. CDR3 nucleotides: TGCGCCAGCAGCTTAGGACTAGCGGCTGAGCAGTACTTC.

This clonotype was detected a few times. This chain connects TRBV7-6 to TRBJ2-2; D might be TRBD1 (6 bases). This CDR3 is built from 16 residues. Germline values: CDR1 SGHVS, CDR2 FNYEAQ. The V end lost 1 base, the J end lost 7 bases, and 16 bases lay between the germline ends. DNA for the CDR3: TGTGCCAGCAGCTTAGTCGAGCAGGGGCAAGGCGGGGAGCTGTTTTTT. This sequence encodes CASSLVEQGQGGELFF.

The chain combines TRBV5-1 with TRBJ1-1, with a tentative D call TRBD1 (6 bases). Trimming left V 4 bases short and J 1 base short, with 11 bases between. The germline CDR1 and CDR2 sequences are SGHRS and YFSETQ. CDR3 length equals 14 residues. DNA for the CDR3: TGCGCCAGCAGCGCGGACAGTCAGAACACTGAAGCTTTCTTT. This sequence encodes CASSADSQNTEAFF.

This clonotype came up many times. J is TRBJ2-5 and V is TRBV25-1; 11 bases are shared with TRBD2. CDR3 length: 15 amino acids. CDR1 MGHDK and CDR2 SYGVNS come from the germline V gene. The trim removed 0 bases at V and 4 bases at J, leaving 1 base unmatched. The CDR3 region is CASSEYTSGRETQYF. In DNA form, the CDR3 reads TGTGCCAGCAGTGAATATACTAGCGGGAGAGAGACCCAGTACTTC.

By share, this clonotype counts as medium-sized. V usage is TRBV27 and J usage is TRBJ2-3, with D perhaps matching TRBD1 (6 bases). The V gene's germline CDR1 is MNHEY and CDR2 SMNVEV (reference sequence). V lost 2 bases to trimming and J lost 2 bases, with 14 bases between them. This CDR3 has 16 amino acids. DNA of the CDR3: TGTGCCAGCAGTTTAAATCTGGGACAACACACAGATACGCAGTATTTT. This gives the protein CASSLNLGQHTDTQYF.

This clonotype occurred many times. CDR3 sequence: CASKSGQAQPQHF. The CDR3 nucleotides are TGTGCCAGCAAGAGCGGGCAGGCCCAGCCCCAGCATTTT. The chain links TRBV28 to TRBJ1-5; no firm D call. This CDR3 is 13 amino acids long. The V end lost 7 bases, the J end lost 7 bases, and 14 bases lay between the germline ends. Germline loops: CDR1 MDHEN, CDR2 SYDVKM.